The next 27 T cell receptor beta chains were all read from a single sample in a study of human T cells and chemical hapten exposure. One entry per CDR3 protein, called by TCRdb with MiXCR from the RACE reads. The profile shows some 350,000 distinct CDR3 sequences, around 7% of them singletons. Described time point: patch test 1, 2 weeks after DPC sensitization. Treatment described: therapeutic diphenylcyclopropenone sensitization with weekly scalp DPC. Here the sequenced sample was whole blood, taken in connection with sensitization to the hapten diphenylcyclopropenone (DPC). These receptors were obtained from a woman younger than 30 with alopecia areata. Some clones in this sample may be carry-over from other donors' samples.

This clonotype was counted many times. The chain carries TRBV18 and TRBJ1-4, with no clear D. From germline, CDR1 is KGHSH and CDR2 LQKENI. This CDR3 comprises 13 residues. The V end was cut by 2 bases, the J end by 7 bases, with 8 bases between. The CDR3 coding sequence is TGTGCCAGCTCACCAGGGTCGGGTGAAAAACTGTTTTTT. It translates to CASSPGSGEKLFF.

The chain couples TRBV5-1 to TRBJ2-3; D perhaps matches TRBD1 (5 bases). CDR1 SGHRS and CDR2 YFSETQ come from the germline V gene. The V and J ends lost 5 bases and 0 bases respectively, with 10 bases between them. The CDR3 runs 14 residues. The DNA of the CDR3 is TGCGCCAGCAGTGACAGAGCTAGCACAGATACGCAGTATTTT. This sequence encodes CASSDRASTDTQYF.

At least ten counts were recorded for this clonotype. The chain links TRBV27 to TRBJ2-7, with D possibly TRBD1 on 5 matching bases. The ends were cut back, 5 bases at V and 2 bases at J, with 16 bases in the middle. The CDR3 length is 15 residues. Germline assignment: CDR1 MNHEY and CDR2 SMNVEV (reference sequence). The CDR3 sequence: CASSSLGQLPYEQYF. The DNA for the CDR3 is TGTGCCAGCAGTAGTTTGGGGCAGCTCCCCTACGAGCAGTACTTC.

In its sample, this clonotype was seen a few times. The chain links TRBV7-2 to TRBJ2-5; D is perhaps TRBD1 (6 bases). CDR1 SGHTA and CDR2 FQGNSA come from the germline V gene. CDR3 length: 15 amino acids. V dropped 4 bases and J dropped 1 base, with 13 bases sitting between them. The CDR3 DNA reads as TGTGCCAGCAGCTCGAGGGGGATCACCCAAGAGACCCAGTACTTC. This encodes CASSSRGITQETQYF. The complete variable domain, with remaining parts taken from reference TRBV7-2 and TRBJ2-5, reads GAGVSQSPSNKVTEKGKDVELRCDPISGHTALYWYRQSLGQGLEFLIYFQGNSAPDKSGLPSDRFSAERTGGSVSTLTIQRTQQEDSAVYLCASSSRGITQETQYFGPGTRLLVL.

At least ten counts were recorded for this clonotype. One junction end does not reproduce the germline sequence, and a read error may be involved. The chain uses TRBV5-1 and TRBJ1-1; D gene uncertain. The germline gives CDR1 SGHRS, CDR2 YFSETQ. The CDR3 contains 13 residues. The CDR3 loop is CASSLDQNTEAFF. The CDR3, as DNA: TGTGCCAGCAGCTTAGATCAGAACACTGAAGCTTTCTTT.

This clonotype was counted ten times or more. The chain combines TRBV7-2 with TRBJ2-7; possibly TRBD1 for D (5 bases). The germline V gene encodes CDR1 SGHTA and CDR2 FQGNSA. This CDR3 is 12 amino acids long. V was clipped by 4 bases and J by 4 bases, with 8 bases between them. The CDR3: CASSSPGYEQYF. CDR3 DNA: TGTGCCAGCAGCTCCCCAGGGTACGAGCAGTACTTC.

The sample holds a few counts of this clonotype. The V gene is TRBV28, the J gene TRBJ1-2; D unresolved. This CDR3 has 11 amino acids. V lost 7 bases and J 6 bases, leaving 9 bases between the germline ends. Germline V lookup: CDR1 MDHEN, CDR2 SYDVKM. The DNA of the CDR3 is TGTGCCAGCACAGGTTGGAATGGCTACACCTTC. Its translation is CASTGWNGYTF.

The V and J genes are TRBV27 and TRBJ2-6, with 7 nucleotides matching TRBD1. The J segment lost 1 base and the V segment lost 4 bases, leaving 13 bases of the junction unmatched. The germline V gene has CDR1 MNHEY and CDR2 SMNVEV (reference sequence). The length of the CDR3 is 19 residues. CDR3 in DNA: TGTGCCAGCAGTTGGTATGGAACTCCGACAGGGTCTGGGGCCAACGTCCTGACTTTC. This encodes CASSWYGTPTGSGANVLTF.

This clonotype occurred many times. CDR3 nucleotides: TGTGCCAGCAGTTCCCCAGCTCCTTACTATGGCTACACCTTC. It yields the protein CASSSPAPYYGYTF. V and J are TRBV12-3 or TRBV12-4 and TRBJ1-2; the D is unclear. The germline V and J ends were trimmed by 4 bases and 3 bases, with 12 bases remaining between them. The CDR3 is 14 residues long.

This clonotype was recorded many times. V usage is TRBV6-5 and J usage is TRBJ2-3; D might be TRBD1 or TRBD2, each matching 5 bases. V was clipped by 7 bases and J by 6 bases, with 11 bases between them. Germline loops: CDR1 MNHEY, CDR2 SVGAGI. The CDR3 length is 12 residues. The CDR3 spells CASKVGEDTQYF. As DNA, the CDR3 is TGTGCCAGCAAGGTGGGGGAGGATACGCAGTATTTT.

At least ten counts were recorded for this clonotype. The CDR3 nucleotides read TGTGCCAGCAGCTCCCGGAACGGGGGGGAGCAGTTCTTC. Amino acid sequence: CASSSRNGGEQFF. V is TRBV7-3 and J is TRBJ2-1, with 7 bases matching TRBD2. The CDR3 covers 13 residues. Trimming removed 4 bases from V and 10 bases from J; junction bases left unmatched: 7. The germline V gene has CDR1 SGHTA and CDR2 FQGTGA.

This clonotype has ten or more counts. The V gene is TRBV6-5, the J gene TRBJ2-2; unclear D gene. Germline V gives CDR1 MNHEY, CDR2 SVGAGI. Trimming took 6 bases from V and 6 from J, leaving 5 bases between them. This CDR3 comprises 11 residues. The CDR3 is CASSRSGELFF. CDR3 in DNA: TGTGCCAGCAGCCGATCCGGGGAGCTGTTTTTT.

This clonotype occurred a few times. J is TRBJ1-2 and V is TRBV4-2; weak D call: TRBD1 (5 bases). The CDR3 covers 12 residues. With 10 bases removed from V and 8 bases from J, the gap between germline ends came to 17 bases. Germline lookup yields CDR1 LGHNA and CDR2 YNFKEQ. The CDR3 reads CATYQGAVGYTF. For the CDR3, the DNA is TGTGCCACTTACCAGGGAGCCGTGGGCTACACCTTC.

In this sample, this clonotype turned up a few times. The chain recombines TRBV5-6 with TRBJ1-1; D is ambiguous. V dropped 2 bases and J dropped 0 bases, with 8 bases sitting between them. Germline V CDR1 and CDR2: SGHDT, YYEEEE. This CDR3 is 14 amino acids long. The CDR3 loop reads CASSFAEMNTEAFF. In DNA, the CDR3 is TGTGCCAGCAGCTTTGCAGAGATGAACACTGAAGCTTTCTTT. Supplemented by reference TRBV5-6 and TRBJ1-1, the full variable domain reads DAGVTQSPTHLIKTRGQQVTLRCSPKSGHDTVSWYQQALGQGPQFIFQYYEEEERQRGNFPDRFSGHQFPNYSSELNVNALLLGDSALYLCASSFAEMNTEAFFGQGTRLTVV.

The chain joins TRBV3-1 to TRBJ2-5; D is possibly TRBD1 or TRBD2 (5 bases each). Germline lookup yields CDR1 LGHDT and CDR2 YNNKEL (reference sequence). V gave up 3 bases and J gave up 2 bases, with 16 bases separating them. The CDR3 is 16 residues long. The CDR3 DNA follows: TGTGCCAGCAGCCATTCTGGGACCCGGAGTCAAGAGACCCAGTACTTC. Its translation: CASSHSGTRSQETQYF.

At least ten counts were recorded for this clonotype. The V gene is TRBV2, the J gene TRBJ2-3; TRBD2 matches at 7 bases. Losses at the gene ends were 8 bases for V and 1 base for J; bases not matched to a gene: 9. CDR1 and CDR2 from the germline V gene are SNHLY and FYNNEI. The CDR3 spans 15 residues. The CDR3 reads CASGEGPFRTDTQYF. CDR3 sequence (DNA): TGTGCCAGCGGGGAGGGGCCCTTCCGCACAGATACGCAGTATTTT.

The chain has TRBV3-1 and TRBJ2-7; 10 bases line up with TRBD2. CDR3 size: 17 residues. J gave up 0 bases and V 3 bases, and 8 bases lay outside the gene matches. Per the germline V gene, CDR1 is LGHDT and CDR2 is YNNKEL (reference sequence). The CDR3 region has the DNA TGTGCCAGCAGCCACTCTAGCGGGGGCGTTAGCTCCTACGAGCAGTACTTC. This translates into CASSHSSGGVSSYEQYF.

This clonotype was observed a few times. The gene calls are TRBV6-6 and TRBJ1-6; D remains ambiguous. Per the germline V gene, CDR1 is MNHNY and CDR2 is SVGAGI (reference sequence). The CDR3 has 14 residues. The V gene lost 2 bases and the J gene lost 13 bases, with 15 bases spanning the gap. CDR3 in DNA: TGTGCCAGCAGTTACGAGACGGTCGAAAAGCCCCTCCACTTT. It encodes CASSYETVEKPLHF.

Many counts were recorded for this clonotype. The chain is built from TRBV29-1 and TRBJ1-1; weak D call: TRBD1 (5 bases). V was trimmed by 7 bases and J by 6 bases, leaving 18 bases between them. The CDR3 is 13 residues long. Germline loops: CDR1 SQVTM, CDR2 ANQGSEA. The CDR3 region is CSGSGRVIPEAFF. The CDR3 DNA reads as TGCAGCGGCAGTGGCAGGGTGATCCCTGAAGCTTTCTTT.

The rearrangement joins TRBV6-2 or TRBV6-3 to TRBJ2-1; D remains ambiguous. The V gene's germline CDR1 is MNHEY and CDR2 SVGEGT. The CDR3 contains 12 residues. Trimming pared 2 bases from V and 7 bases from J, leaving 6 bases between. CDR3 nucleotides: TGTGCCAGCAGTTACGGGGTTAATGAGCAGTTCTTC. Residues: CASSYGVNEQFF.

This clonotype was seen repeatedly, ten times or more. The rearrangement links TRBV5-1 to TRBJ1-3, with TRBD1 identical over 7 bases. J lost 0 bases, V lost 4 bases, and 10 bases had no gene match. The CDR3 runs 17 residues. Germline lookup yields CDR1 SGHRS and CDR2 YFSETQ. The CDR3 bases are TGCGCCAGCAGCATGAGTACAGGGGCCATCTCTGGAAACACCATATATTTT. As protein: CASSMSTGAISGNTIYF.

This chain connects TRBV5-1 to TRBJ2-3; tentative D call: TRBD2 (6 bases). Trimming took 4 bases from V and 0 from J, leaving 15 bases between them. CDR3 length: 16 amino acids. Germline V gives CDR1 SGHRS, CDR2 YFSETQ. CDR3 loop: CASSRGTALSTDTQYF. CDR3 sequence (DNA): TGCGCCAGCAGCCGAGGGACTGCACTAAGCACAGATACGCAGTATTTT.

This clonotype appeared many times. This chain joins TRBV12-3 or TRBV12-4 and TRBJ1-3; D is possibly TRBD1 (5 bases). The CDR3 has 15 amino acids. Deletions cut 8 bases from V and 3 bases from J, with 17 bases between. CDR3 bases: TGTGCCAGCTCCAGGGACGGCGGATTTGGAAACACCATATATTTT. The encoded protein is CASSRDGGFGNTIYF.

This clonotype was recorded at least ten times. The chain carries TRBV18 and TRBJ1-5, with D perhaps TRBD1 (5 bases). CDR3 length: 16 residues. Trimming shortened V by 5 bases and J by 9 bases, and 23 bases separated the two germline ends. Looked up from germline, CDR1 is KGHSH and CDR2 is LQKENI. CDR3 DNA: TGTGCCAGCTCAGCCAACCAGGGAGACAATGGTTGGCCCCAGCATTTT. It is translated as CASSANQGDNGWPQHF.

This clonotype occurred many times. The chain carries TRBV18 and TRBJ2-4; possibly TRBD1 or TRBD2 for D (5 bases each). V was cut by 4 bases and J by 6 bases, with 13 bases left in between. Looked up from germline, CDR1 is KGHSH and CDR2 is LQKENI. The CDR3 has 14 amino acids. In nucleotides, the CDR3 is TGTGCCAGCTCACAAGAGGGGTTCGGAAACATTCAGTACTTC. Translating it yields CASSQEGFGNIQYF.

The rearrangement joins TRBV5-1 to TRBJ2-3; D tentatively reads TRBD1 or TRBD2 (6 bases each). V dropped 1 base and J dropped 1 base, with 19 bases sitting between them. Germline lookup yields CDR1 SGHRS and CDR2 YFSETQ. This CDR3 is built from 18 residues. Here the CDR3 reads CASSLRELYRGRTDTQYF. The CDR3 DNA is TGCGCCAGCAGCTTGCGGGAGTTGTATCGGGGGCGCACAGATACGCAGTATTTT.

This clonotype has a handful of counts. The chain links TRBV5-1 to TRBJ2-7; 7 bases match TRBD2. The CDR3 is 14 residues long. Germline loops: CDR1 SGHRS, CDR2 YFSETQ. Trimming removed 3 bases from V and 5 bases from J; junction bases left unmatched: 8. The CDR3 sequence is CASSSGDYGNEQYF. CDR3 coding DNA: TGCGCCAGCAGCTCGGGGGACTACGGAAACGAGCAGTACTTC.